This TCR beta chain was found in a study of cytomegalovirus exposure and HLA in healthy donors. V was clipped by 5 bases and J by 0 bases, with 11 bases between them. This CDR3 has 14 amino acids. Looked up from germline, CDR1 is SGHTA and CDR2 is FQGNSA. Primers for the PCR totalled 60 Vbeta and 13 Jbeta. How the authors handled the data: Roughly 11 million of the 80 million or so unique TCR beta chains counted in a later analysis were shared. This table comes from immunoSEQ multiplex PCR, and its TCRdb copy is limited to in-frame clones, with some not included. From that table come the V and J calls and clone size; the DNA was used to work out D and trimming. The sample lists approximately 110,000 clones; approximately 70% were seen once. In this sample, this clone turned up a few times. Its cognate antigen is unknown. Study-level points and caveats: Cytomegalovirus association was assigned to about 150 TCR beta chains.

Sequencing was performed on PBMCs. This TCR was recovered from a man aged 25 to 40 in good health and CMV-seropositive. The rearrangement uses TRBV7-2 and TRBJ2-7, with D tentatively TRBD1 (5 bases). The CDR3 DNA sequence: TGTGCCAGCAGCCTTGACAGCCGCTCCTACGAGCAGTACTTC. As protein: CASSLDSRSYEQYF.